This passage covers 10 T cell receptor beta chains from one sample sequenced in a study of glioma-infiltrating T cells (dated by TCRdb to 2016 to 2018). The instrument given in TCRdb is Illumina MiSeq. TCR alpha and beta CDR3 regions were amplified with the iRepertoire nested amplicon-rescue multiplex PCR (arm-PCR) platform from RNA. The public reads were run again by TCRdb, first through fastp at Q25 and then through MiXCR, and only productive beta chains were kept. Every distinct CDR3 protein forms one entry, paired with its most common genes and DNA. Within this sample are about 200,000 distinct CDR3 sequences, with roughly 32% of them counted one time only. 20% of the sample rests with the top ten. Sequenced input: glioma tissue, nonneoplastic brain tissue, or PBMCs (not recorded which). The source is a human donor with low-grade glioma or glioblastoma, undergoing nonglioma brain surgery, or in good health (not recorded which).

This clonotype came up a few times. The CDR3 reads CASRGTLHRPTDTQYF. The CDR3 coding sequence is TGCGCCAGCAGGGGTACTTTACATCGGCCCACAGATACGCAGTATTTT. The chain combines TRBV5-1 with TRBJ2-3; D is unresolved. The germline V gene has CDR1 SGHRS and CDR2 YFSETQ. This CDR3 has 16 residues. V was shortened by 5 bases and J by 2 bases, with 18 bases between the two germline ends. Drawing the rest from reference TRBV5-1 and TRBJ2-3, the complete variable domain is KAGVTQTPRYLIKTRGQQVTLSCSPISGHRSVSWYQQTPGQGLQFLFEYFSETQRNKGNFPGRFSGRQFSNSRSEMNVSTLELGDSALYLCASRGTLHRPTDTQYFGPGTRLTVL.

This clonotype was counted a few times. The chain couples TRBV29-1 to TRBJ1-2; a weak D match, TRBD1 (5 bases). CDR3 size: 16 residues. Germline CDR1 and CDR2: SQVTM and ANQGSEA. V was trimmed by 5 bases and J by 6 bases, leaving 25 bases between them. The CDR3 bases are TGCAGCGTTCAAAAACCCCCCGCGACAGCCTCTGATGGCTACACCTTC. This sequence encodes CSVQKPPATASDGYTF.

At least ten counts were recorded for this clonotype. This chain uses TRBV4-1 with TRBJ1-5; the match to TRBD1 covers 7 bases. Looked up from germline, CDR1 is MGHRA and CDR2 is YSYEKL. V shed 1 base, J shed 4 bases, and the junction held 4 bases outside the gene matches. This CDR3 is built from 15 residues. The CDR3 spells CASSQVQGTNQPQHF. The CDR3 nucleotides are TGCGCCAGCAGCCAAGTACAGGGGACTAATCAGCCCCAGCATTTT.

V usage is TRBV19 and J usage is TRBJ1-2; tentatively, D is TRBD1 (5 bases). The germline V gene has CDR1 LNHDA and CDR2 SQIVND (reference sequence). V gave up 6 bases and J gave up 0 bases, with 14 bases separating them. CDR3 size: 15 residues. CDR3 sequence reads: CASRALQGSNYGYTF. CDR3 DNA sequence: TGTGCCAGTAGAGCCCTTCAGGGATCTAACTATGGCTACACCTTC.

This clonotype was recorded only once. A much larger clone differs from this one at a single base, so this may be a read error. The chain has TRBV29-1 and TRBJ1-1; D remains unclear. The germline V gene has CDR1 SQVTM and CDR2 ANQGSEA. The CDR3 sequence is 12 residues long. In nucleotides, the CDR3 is TGCAGCGTTGTATCTATGAACACTAAAGCTTTCTTT. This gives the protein CSVVSMNTKAFF.

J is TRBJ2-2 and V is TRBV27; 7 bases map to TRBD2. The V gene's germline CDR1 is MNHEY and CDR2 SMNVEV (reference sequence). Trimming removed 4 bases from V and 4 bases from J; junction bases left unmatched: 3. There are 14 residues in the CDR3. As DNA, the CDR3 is TGTGCCAGCAGTTCCGTAGCGGGCACCGGGGAGCTGTTTTTT. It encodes CASSSVAGTGELFF.

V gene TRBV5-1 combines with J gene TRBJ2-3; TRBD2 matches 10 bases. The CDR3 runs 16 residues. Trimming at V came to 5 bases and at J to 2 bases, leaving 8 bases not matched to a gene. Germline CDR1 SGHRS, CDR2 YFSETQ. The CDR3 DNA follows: TGCGCCAGCAGTGGAAGCGGGAGGGACATCACAGATACGCAGTATTTT. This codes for CASSGSGRDITDTQYF.

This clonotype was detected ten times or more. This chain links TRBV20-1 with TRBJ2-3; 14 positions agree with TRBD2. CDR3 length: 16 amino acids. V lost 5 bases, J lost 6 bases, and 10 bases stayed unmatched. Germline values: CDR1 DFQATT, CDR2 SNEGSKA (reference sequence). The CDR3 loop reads CSAPPGLAGVGDTQYF. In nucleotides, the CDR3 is TGCAGTGCTCCCCCGGGACTAGCGGGAGTGGGGGATACGCAGTATTTT.

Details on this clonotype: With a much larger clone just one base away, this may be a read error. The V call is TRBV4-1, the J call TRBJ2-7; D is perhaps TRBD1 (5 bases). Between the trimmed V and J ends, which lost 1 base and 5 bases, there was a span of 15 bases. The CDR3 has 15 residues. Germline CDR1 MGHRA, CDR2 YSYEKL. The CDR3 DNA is TGCGCCAGCAGCCAAGCCGTTGTAGGGGCCCACGAGCAGTACTTC. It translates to CASSQAVVGAHEQYF.

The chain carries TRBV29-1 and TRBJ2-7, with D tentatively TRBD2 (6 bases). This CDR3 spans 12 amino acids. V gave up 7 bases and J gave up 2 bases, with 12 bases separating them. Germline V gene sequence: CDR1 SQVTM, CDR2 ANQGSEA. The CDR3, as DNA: TGCAGCGGGGGGGAAATGACCTACGAGCAGTACTTC. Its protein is CSGGEMTYEQYF.